This T cell receptor (beta chain) was profiled in a study of blood T cell repertoires in COVID-19. Study-level background: From T cells, B-cell-depleted T cells, or PBMCs came the material, which was cDNA or gDNA.

The CDR3 sequence is 15 residues long. Germline-derived CDR1 and CDR2 are LNHDA and SQIVND (reference sequence). V dropped 5 bases and J dropped 4 bases, with 16 bases sitting between them. Original processing notes: For nucleated cells, counts were estimated from reference gene primer amplification. Assay: immunoSEQ multiplex PCR; the TCRdb copy retains only in-frame clones and omits some. V and J calls and clone size are those listed in that table; D and trimming were worked out from the DNA. This table holds around 180,000 clones, around 90% found once. This TCR came from a human donor in a cohort sampled during active COVID-19. The chain carries TRBV19 and TRBJ2-3; tentatively, D is TRBD1 (7 bases). Sequencing used peripheral blood. CDR3 sequence: CASSSYRGGPDTQYF. The CDR3, as DNA: TGTGCCAGTAGTTCCTACAGGGGAGGACCAGATACGCAGTATTTT.